This is a list of T cell receptor beta chains from one sample in a study of tumor-infiltrating lymphocytes in primary liver carcinoma. TCRdb called the multiplex PCR reads again in MiXCR, with one record for every CDR3 protein. The sample lists approximately 300,000 distinct CDR3 sequences; around three fifths were seen once. Sequenced material: peripheral blood. These receptors all stem from a man aged 40-49 years with primary liver carcinoma and hepatitis B virus infection. Each CDR3 is given with its conserved first and last residue. A D gene is named only where the DNA matches it firmly. Only some rows state a clone size, as once, few, many or a class for expanded clones.

CDR3,DNA,J,size,V,D
CASSLNTGGDIQCF,TGTGCCAGCAGCCTCAATACTGGGGGTGACATTCAGTGCTTC,TRBJ2-4,once,TRBV12-3/TRBV12-4,.
CASSLAIGSNSGNTIYF,TGTGCCAGCAGCTTAGCGATTGGGAGCAACTCTGGAAACACCATATATTTT,TRBJ1-3,.,TRBV5-6,.
CVSSLGLSVSIQYF,TGTGTCAGCAGTTTGGGCCTATCGGTTAGCATTCAGTACTTC,TRBJ2-4,.,TRBV28,.
CASSFSSGRNEQFF,TGTGCCAGCAGTTTCAGTAGCGGGAGGAATGAGCAGTTCTTC,TRBJ2-1,few,TRBV12-3/TRBV12-4,TRBD2
CSVALGQSYNEQFF,TGCAGCGTTGCCCTCGGACAGTCCTACAATGAGCAGTTCTTC,TRBJ2-1,.,TRBV29-1,.
CASSLALGTVSGNTIYF,TGTGCCAGCAGCTTGGCCCTCGGGACAGTCTCTGGAAACACCATATATTTT,TRBJ1-3,.,TRBV5-5,TRBD1
CSVGKSGGPDNEEFF,TGCAGCGTCGGGAAGTCGGGAGGGCCAGACAATGAGGAGTTCTTC,TRBJ2-1,once,TRBV29-1,TRBD2
CASSTSPAGNEQYF,TGCGCCAGCAGCACCAGTCCGGCAGGGAACGAGCAGTACTTC,TRBJ2-7,.,TRBV5-1,.
CAIRRVQGASETQYF,TGTGCCATCAGACGAGTGCAGGGGGCTTCAGAGACCCAGTACTTC,TRBJ2-5,few,TRBV10-3,TRBD1
CTSSLEVSGTDTQYF,TGTACCAGCAGCTTGGAAGTTAGTGGCACAGATACGCAGTATTTT,TRBJ2-3,.,TRBV5-5,.
CASRHRETPYEQYF,TGTGCCAGCAGACATAGGGAAACCCCCTACGAGCAGTACTTC,TRBJ2-7,.,TRBV28,.
CTSSLFSSGETQYF,TGTACCAGCAGCTTGTTTTCCTCCGGGGAGACTCAGTACTTC,TRBJ2-5,.,TRBV5-4,.
CASSHGLAKNIQYF,TGCGCCAGTAGCCACGGGCTAGCGAAAAACATTCAGTACTTC,TRBJ2-4,.,TRBV4-3,.
CSALDSTYEQYF,TGCAGCGCCTTGGATAGCACCTACGAGCAGTACTTC,TRBJ2-7,.,TRBV29-1,.
CASGSSRQGSHEQYF,TGTGCCAGCGGTTCATCTAGACAGGGCTCCCACGAGCAGTACTTC,TRBJ2-7,.,TRBV6-6,TRBD1
CASSLWDKIYEQYF,TGTGCCAGCAGCCTCTGGGACAAAATCTACGAGCAGTACTTC,TRBJ2-7,many,TRBV6-1,.
CATSDFRRDGAGELFF,TGTGCCACCAGTGATTTTCGCAGGGACGGGGCCGGGGAGCTGTTTTTT,TRBJ2-2,few,TRBV24-1,.
CASSLLPGTGNTGELFF,TGTGCCAGCAGTCTGTTACCCGGGACAGGGAACACCGGGGAGCTGTTTTTT,TRBJ2-2,.,TRBV28,TRBD1
CASSFEAGGGYEQYF,TGTGCCAGCAGTTTCGAAGCGGGAGGGGGCTACGAGCAGTACTTC,TRBJ2-7,many,TRBV12-3/TRBV12-4,TRBD2
CASSLNHPQHF,TGTGCCAGCAGCCTCAATCATCCCCAGCATTTT,TRBJ1-5,.,TRBV12-3/TRBV12-4,.
CASSQAGTGNYNEQFF,TGCGCCAGCAGCCAGGCCGGGACAGGGAATTACAATGAGCAGTTCTTC,TRBJ2-1,.,TRBV4-1,TRBD1
CASSLPGLAGEGDTQYF,TGTGCCAGCAGCTTACCGGGACTAGCGGGAGAAGGAGATACGCAGTATTTT,TRBJ2-3,.,TRBV7-9,TRBD2
CASCMGQLTDTQYF,TGCGCCAGCTGCATGGGACAGCTCACAGATACGCAGTATTTT,TRBJ2-3,few,TRBV5-1,TRBD1
CASIGAGVVKGYTF,TGTGCCAGTATCGGCGCAGGGGTGGTAAAAGGCTACACCTTC,TRBJ1-2,.,TRBV19,.
CPNTQGGLLNTEALF,TGTCCCAACACCCAAGGGGGCCTACTGAACACTGAAGCTTTATTT,TRBJ1-1,.,TRBV6-1,TRBD1
CASSTPGQGGNEQYF,TGTGCCAGCAGCACCCCCGGACAGGGAGGAAACGAGCAGTACTTC,TRBJ2-7,.,TRBV28,TRBD1
CASSQETHSYTQYF,TGCGCCAGCAGCCAAGAAACTCACAGCTATACGCAGTATTTT,TRBJ2-3,many,TRBV4-1,.
CASSPRRDRSSNEQYF,TGTGCCAGCAGTCCTCGCCGGGACAGGAGCTCCAACGAGCAGTACTTC,TRBJ2-7,.,TRBV6-1,TRBD1
CVSNRRTGAGADTQYF,TGTGTCAGCAACAGGCGGACAGGGGCAGGGGCAGATACGCAGTATTTT,TRBJ2-3,.,TRBV11-1,TRBD1
CTARASGTYEQYF,TGCACCGCTCGGGCTAGCGGGACTTACGAGCAGTATTTC,TRBJ2-7,.,TRBV29-1,TRBD2
CASGTGTGNTDTQYF,TGTGCCAGCGGAACCGGGACAGGGAATACAGATACGCAGTATTTT,TRBJ2-3,.,TRBV6-1,TRBD1
CGSSEKDGALNTEAFF,TGTGGCAGCAGCGAGAAGGACGGGGCCCTCAACACTGAAGCTTTCTTT,TRBJ1-1,.,TRBV25-1,.
CANSYDEIHTQYF,TGTGCCAACAGCTACGACGAGATACATACGCAGTATTTT,TRBJ2-3,.,TRBV5-6,.
CASSLDLLNDQFF,TGTGCCAGCAGTTTAGACCTCCTGAATGACCAGTTCTTC,TRBJ2-1,.,TRBV11-2,.
CANRLVYEQFF,TGTGCCAACAGATTAGTTTACGAGCAGTTCTTC,TRBJ2-1,.,TRBV11-2,.
CASSGLAEGGELFF,TGCGCCAGCAGTGGACTAGCCGAAGGCGGGGAGCTGTTTTTT,TRBJ2-2,.,TRBV10-2,TRBD2
CASSSFSRGGYNEQFF,TGCGCCAGCAGCTCCTTTAGCAGGGGGGGATACAATGAGCAGTTCTTC,TRBJ2-1,many,TRBV5-1,.
CTSSLGTSERATDTQYF,TGCACCAGCAGCCTCGGGACTAGCGAGAGGGCCACAGATACGCAGTATTTT,TRBJ2-3,.,TRBV4-3,TRBD2
CASSQETAYNEQFF,TGTGCCAGCAGCCAAGAGACGGCCTACAATGAGCAGTTCTTC,TRBJ2-1,few,TRBV14,.
CSVGQGQRETQYF,TGCAGCGTCGGACAGGGACAGAGAGAGACCCAGTACTTC,TRBJ2-5,many,TRBV29-1,TRBD1
CASSQGRGENEKLFF,TGCGCCAGCAGCCAAGGAAGAGGGGAAAATGAAAAACTGTTTTTT,TRBJ1-4,few,TRBV4-1,.